This TCR beta chain is drawn from a study of cytomegalovirus exposure and HLA in healthy donors. The PCR used 60 Vbeta and 13 Jbeta primers. Only in-frame clones appear in the TCRdb table, and some are missing; sequencing was by immunoSEQ multiplex PCR. The table records 210,000 or so clones, 78% of them present only once. This clone came up once. CDR1 is SGHVS, CDR2 FQNEAQ, per germline. The J segment lost 3 bases and the V segment lost 4 bases, leaving 9 bases of the junction unmatched. The CDR3 runs 15 residues. The origin of this receptor is a boy aged 5-17 years in good health and CMV-seronegative. The J gene is TRBJ2-7, the V gene TRBV7-8; 7 nucleotides agree with TRBD1. The source material was PBMCs. As DNA, the CDR3 is TGTGCCAGCAGCTATCTTCGGACAGGCCGCTACGAGCAGTACTTC. This codes for CASSYLRTGRYEQYF.